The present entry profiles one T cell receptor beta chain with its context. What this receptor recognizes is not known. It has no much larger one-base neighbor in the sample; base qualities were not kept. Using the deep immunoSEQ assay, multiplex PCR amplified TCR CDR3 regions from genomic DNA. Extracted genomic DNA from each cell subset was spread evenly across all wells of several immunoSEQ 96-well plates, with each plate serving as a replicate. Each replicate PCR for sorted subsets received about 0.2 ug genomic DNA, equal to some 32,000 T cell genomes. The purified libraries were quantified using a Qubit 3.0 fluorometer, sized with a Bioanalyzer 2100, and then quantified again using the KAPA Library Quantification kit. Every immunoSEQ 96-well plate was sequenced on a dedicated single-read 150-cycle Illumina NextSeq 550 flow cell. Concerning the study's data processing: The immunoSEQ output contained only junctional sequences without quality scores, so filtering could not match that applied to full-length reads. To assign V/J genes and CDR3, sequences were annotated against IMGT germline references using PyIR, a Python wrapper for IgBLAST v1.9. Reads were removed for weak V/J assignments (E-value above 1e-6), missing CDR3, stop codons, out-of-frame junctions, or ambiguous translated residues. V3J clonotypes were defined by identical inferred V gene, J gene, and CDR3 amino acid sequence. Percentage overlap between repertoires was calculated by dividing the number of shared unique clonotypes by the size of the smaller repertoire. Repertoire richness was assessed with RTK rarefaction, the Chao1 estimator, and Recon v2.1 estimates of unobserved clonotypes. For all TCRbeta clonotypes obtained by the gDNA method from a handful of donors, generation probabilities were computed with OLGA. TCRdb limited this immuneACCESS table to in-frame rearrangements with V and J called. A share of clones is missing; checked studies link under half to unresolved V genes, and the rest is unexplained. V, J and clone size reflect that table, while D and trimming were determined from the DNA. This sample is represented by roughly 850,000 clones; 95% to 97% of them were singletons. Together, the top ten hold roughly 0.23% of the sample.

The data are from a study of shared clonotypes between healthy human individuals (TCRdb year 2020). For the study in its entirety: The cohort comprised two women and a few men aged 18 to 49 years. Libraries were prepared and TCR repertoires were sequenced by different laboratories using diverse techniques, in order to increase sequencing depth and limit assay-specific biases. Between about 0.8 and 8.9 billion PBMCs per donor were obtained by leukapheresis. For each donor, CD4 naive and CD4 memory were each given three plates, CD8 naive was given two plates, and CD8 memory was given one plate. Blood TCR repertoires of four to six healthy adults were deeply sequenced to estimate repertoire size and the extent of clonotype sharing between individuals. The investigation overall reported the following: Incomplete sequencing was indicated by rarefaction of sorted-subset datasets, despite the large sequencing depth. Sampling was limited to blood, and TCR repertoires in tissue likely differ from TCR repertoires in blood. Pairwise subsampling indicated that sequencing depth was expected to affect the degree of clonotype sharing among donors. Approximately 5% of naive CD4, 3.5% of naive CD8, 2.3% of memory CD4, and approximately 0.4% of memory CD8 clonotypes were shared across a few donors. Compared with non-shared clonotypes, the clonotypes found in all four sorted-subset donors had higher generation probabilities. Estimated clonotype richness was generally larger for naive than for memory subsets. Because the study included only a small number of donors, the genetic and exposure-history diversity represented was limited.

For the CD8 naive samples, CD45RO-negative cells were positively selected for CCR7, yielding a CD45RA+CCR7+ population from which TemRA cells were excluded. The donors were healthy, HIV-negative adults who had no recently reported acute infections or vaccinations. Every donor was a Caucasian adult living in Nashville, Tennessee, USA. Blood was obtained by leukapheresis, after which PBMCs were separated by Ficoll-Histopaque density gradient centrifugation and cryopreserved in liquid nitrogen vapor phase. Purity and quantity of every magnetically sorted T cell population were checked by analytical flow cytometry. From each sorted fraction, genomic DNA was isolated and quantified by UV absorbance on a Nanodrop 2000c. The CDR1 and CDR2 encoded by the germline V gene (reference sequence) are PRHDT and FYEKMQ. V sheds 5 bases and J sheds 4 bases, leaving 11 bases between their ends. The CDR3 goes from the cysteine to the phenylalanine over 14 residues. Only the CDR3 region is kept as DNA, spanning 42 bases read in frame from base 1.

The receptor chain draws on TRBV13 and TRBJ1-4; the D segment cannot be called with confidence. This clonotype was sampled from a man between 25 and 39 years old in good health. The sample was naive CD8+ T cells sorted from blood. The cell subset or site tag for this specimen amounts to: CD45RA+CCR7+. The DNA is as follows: TGTGCCAGCAGCCTATGGACCAGTAATGAAAAACTGTTTTTT. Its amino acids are CASSLWTSNEKLFF. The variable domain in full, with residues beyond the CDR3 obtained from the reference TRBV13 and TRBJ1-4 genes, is AAGVIQSPRHLIKEKRETATLKCYPIPRHDTVYWYQQGPGQDPQFLISFYEKMQSDKGSIPDRFSAQQFSDYHSELNMSSLELGDSALYFCASSLWTSNEKLFFGSGTQLSVL.